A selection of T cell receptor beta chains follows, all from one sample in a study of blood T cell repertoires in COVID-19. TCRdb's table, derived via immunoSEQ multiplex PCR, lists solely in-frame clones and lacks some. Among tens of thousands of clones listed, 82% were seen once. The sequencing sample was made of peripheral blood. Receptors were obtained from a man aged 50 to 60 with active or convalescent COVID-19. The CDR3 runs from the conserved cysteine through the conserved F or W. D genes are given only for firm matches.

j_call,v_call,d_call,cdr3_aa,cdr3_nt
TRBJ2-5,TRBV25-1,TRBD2,CASSPTEGGETQYF,TGTGCCAGCAGTCCCACAGAGGGAGGGGAGACCCAGTACTTC
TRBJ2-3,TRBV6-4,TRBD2,CASSLSSGESTDTQYF,TGTGCCAGCAGTCTCTCTAGCGGGGAGAGCACAGATACGCAGTATTTT
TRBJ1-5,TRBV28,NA,CASSTRLGVSNQPQHF,TGTGCCAGCAGTACTAGATTAGGCGTTTCGAATCAGCCCCAGCATTTT
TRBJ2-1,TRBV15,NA,CATSRDLSQGSIKVGEQFF,TGTGCCACCAGCAGAGATCTTTCCCAGGGGAGTATTAAGGTTGGTGAGCAGTTCTTC
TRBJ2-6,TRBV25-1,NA,CAGSRTGANVLTF,TGTGCCGGGTCGCGGACTGGGGCCAACGTCCTGACTTTC
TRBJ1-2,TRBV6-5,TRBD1,CASGQGYGYTF,TGTGCCAGCGGACAGGGTTATGGCTACACCTTC
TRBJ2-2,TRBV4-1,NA,CASSQALRAGELFF,NA
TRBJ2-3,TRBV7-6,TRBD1,CASSWEQGGGTDTQYF,TGTGCCAGCAGCTGGGAACAGGGGGGTGGCACAGATACGCAGTATTTT
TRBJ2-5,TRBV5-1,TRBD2,CASPLERSGVQETQYF,TGCGCCAGCCCCTTAGAGAGGAGCGGGGTACAAGAGACCCAGTACTTC
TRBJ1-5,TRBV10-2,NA,CASSEQASNQPQHF,TGCGCCAGCAGTGAACAGGCTAGCAATCAGCCCCAGCATTTT